The present T cell receptor beta chain was sequenced within a study of metastatic and nonmetastatic thyroid tumors. About the study: Repertoire data that came from the blood and tumor or nodule tissue of malignant and benign thyroid patients were compared. General study results and limits: For both blood and tumor, malignant thyroid tumors reportedly showed significantly higher TCR beta diversity than benign nodules did.

Treatment of any kind had been given to no patient before thyroid surgery. How the authors handled the data: Researchers built a distant-metastasis classifier for papillary thyroid cancer that drew on CDR3 differences across clinicopathological groups. Using MiXCR, TCRdb re-called clones from the PCR reads. Clone size and V and J calls follow TCRdb, not the original study. The profile shows 100,000 or so clones, more than 13% of them singletons. This clone showed up many times. No antigen is known for it. This CDR3 spans 15 amino acids. In germline, CDR1 is MNHEY, CDR2 SVGEGT. This sequence originates from a female donor with papillary thyroid cancer or a benign thyroid nodule (not recorded which). Some clones in this sample may be carry-over from other donors' samples. Sequenced sample: blood. The rearrangement links TRBV6-2 or TRBV6-3 to TRBJ1-5, with 7 bases aligning to TRBD1. The CDR3 region has the DNA TGTGCAACAGGGGACGTGGGGTATAGCAATCAGCCCCAGCATTTT. It yields the protein CATGDVGYSNQPQHF.